The 25 T cell receptor beta chains below all came from one sample that was sequenced in a study of blood T cell repertoires in COVID-19. Measured with immunoSEQ multiplex PCR; TCRdb has only the in-frame clones, and not every one. The sample yields roughly 69,000 clones, roughly 80% seen once. Sequencing used PBMCs or T cells enriched from blood (not recorded which). The receptors stem from a middle-aged woman with acute COVID-19.

This clone was seen a few times. The chain is built from TRBV3-1 (or the pseudogene TRBV3-2) and TRBJ2-7; 9 bases are a match to TRBD2. The CDR3 is made up of 15 amino acids. The V gene's germline CDR1 is LGHDT and CDR2 YNNKEL (reference sequence). V gave up 0 bases and J gave up 3 bases; unmatched junction bases: 3. The CDR3 here is CASSQDATSGYEQYV. In DNA form, the CDR3 reads TGTGCCAGCAGCCAAGACGCGACTAGCGGCTACGAGCAGTACGTC.

J is TRBJ2-5 and V is TRBV7-9; no firm D call. Trimming removed 5 bases from V and 7 bases from J, with 26 bases in between. The germline CDR1 and CDR2 sequences are SEHNR and FQNEAQ (reference sequence). CDR3 length equals 17 residues. The CDR3 sequence: CASSGPSLSTTPATQYF. Written as DNA, the CDR3 is TGTGCCAGCAGCGGGCCAAGCCTCTCCACCACCCCGGCGACCCAGTACTTC. Variable domain in full (rest from reference TRBV7-9 and TRBJ2-5): DTGVSQNPRHKITKRGQNVTFRCDPISEHNRLYWYRQTLGQGPEFLTYFQNEAQLEKSRLLSDRFSAERPKGSFSTLEIQRTEQGDSAMYLCASSGPSLSTTPATQYFGPGTRLLVL.

The chain employs TRBV19 and TRBJ2-1; 16 bases match TRBD2. Per the germline V gene, CDR1 is LNHDA and CDR2 is SQIVND (reference sequence). V lost 3 bases and J lost 10; bases outside the gene matches: 3. This CDR3 has 15 amino acids. CDR3 sequence (DNA): TGTGCCAGTAGTATCGTGGGACTAGCGGGGGGGGAGCAGTTCTTC. Its translation: CASSIVGLAGGEQFF.

The J gene is TRBJ2-1, the V gene TRBV9; 7 nucleotides match TRBD1. Unmatched junction bases numbered 9, after V lost 4 bases and J lost 5 bases. There are 15 residues in the CDR3. Germline V lookup: CDR1 SGDLS, CDR2 YYNGEE. CDR3 amino acids: CASSSRQGVNNEQFF. The CDR3 coding sequence is TGTGCCAGCAGCTCCAGACAGGGTGTAAACAATGAGCAGTTCTTC. Full variable domain (outside the CDR3, taken from reference TRBV9 and TRBJ2-1): DSGVTQTPKHLITATGQRVTLRCSPRSGDLSVYWYQQSLDQGLQFLIQYYNGEERAKGNILERFSAQQFPDLHSELNLSSLELGDSALYFCASSSRQGVNNEQFFGPGTRLTVL.

A few counts support this clone. The chain has TRBV28 and TRBJ1-1; D unresolved. Trimming took off 10 bases at V and 2 bases at J, with 20 bases between the two ends. CDR1 MDHEN and CDR2 SYDVKM come from the germline V gene. The CDR3 is 15 residues long. The CDR3 DNA follows: TGTGCCACCTTCGCCGGGAGAGGGATCAACACTGAAGCTTTCTTT. Translation gives CATFAGRGINTEAFF.

This chain uses TRBV7-2 with TRBJ2-2, with D perhaps TRBD1 (6 bases). Germline CDR1 and CDR2: SGHTA and FQGNSA. This CDR3 region has 16 residues. Trimming cost V 7 bases and J 3 bases, with 18 bases left between them. The CDR3 nucleotides read TGTGCCAGCATGTCCCAAGGGGGTTGGCACACCGGGGAGCTGTTTTTT. Its protein is CASMSQGGWHTGELFF.

This sequence joins TRBV28 and TRBJ2-2, with 9 bases that match TRBD1. This CDR3 has 15 amino acids. Germline V gives CDR1 MDHEN, CDR2 SYDVKM. Trimming removed 7 bases from V and 3 bases from J; junction bases left unmatched: 6. CDR3 in amino acids: CASKLGTGYTGELFF. CDR3 coding DNA: TGTGCCAGCAAGCTAGGGACAGGGTACACCGGGGAGCTGTTTTTT.

This chain connects TRBV18 to TRBJ1-2; D is undetermined. CDR1 KGHSH and CDR2 LQKENI come from the germline V gene. This CDR3 has 18 amino acids. V lost 4 bases and J 6 bases, leaving 27 bases between the germline ends. The CDR3 DNA reads TGTGCCAGCTCACAGTCCTCGACTTACCGTCAACCTAGAGATGGCTACACCTTC. This encodes CASSQSSTYRQPRDGYTF.

The chain links TRBV7-2 to TRBJ1-5; D may be TRBD1 (5 bases). CDR1 SGHTA and CDR2 FQGNSA come from the germline V gene. CDR3 size: 13 residues. Trimming cost V 0 bases and J 9 bases, with 9 bases left between them. CDR3 DNA: TGTGCCAGCAGCTTAGCAGTTAGGGGGCCCCAGCATTTT. This translates into CASSLAVRGPQHF.

CDR3 DNA sequence: TGTGCCATAACTAGCGGGAACTACGAGCAGTACTTC. This codes for CAITSGNYEQYF. The chain is built from TRBV28 and TRBJ2-7, with 10 nucleotides matching TRBD2. Losses at the gene ends were 10 bases for V and 3 bases for J; bases not matched to a gene: 3. Germline CDR1 reads MDHEN; CDR2 reads SYDVKM. This CDR3 spans 12 amino acids.

The chain joins TRBV21-1 to TRBJ2-7; the table's D gene call, TRBD1, was not cross checked with the DNA. TRBV21-1 is designated a pseudogene. CDR3 size: 14 residues. The CDR3 DNA follows: TGTGCCAGCCAGGGGGGGACAGGCGTCTACGAGCAGTACGTC. Protein product: CASQGGTGVYEQYV.

This rearrangement joins TRBV5-1 to TRBJ2-5; 12 positions match TRBD1. CDR1 and CDR2 from the germline V gene are SGHRS and YFSETQ. The CDR3 covers 14 residues. V lost 5 bases and J lost 5; bases outside the gene matches: 4. CDR3: CASRRDRGLETQYF. In DNA form, the CDR3 reads TGCGCCAGCAGACGGGACAGGGGGCTTGAGACCCAGTACTTC. Together with reference TRBV5-1 and TRBJ2-5, the CDR3 gives the full variable domain: KAGVTQTPRYLIKTRGQQVTLSCSPISGHRSVSWYQQTPGQGLQFLFEYFSETQRNKGNFPGRFSGRQFSNSRSEMNVSTLELGDSALYLCASRRDRGLETQYFGPGTRLLVL.

The chain uses TRBV27 and TRBJ2-5; 8 bases align to TRBD1. The CDR3 runs to 16 residues. Trimming removed 4 bases from V and 0 bases from J; junction bases left unmatched: 7. Germline lookup yields CDR1 MNHEY and CDR2 SMNVEV (reference sequence). The CDR3 sequence: CASSSGQGGDQETQYF. The CDR3 bases are TGTGCCAGCAGTTCCGGACAGGGAGGTGACCAAGAGACCCAGTACTTC.

The chain recombines TRBV19 with TRBJ2-2; D gene unclear. Germline assignment: CDR1 LNHDA and CDR2 SQIVND (reference sequence). CDR3 length equals 12 residues. Between the trimmed V and J ends, which lost 3 bases and 6 bases, there was a span of 5 bases. The CDR3 spells CASSIPAGELFF. The CDR3 bases are TGTGCCAGTAGTATCCCCGCCGGGGAGCTGTTTTTT.

This clone was observed a few times. The rearrangement joins TRBV5-6 to TRBJ2-5; 15 nucleotides line up with TRBD2. The CDR3 loop spans 16 amino acids. In germline, CDR1 is SGHDT, CDR2 YYEEEE. V lost 0 bases, J lost 5 bases, and 2 bases stayed unmatched. The CDR3 here is CASSLGGLAGGETQYF. The CDR3 bases are TGTGCCAGCAGCTTGGGCGGACTAGCGGGAGGGGAGACCCAGTACTTC.

This chain links TRBV10-2 with TRBJ2-1; 7 bases are a match to TRBD2. Per germline, CDR1 WSHSY and CDR2 SAAADI. This CDR3 comprises 15 residues. V was clipped by 0 bases and J by 4 bases; unmatched bases: 3. CDR3 sequence (DNA): TGCGCCAGCAGTGAGTCGAGCGGGATTTACAATGAGCAGTTCTTC. Amino acid sequence: CASSESSGIYNEQFF.

The chain combines TRBV24-1 with TRBJ2-3, with 8 bases fitting TRBD1. Germline values: CDR1 KGHDR, CDR2 SFDVKD. The CDR3 spans 17 residues. V shed 1 base, J shed 3 bases, and the junction held 8 bases outside the gene matches. This CDR3 reads CATSDLSPGGVTDTQYF. The CDR3 coding sequence is TGTGCCACCAGTGATTTAAGTCCAGGGGGCGTGACAGATACGCAGTATTTT.

This chain uses TRBV19 with TRBJ2-5; 10 bases fit TRBD2. Trimming at V came to 6 bases and at J to 4 bases, leaving 11 bases not matched to a gene. Germline assignment: CDR1 LNHDA and CDR2 SQIVND (reference sequence). The CDR3 runs 16 residues. CDR3 nucleotides: TGTGCCAGTAGCCCTAGCGGGAGTGTAGGGGCAGAGACCCAGTACTTC. Translating it yields CASSPSGSVGAETQYF.

This clone was seen once. The V gene is TRBV5-1, the J gene TRBJ2-3, with D tentatively TRBD2 (5 bases). Germline V CDR1 and CDR2: SGHRS, YFSETQ. Trimming cost V 1 base and J 2 bases, with 11 bases left between them. This CDR3 region has 15 residues. CDR3 amino acids: CASSLRGLATDTQYF. CDR3 bases: TGCGCCAGCAGCTTGAGAGGACTCGCCACAGATACGCAGTATTTT.

This clone came up once. The V gene is TRBV5-4, the J gene TRBJ2-1; the D is unclear. Germline CDR1 and CDR2: SGHNT and YYREEE (reference sequence). The CDR3 has 14 amino acids. V dropped 4 bases and J dropped 1 base, with 9 bases sitting between them. CDR3 nucleotides: TGTGCCAGCAGCATCGGTTGGTCCTACAATGAGCAGTTCTTC. Translating it yields CASSIGWSYNEQFF.

The J gene is TRBJ2-5, the V gene TRBV5-4; TRBD2 might be the D (5 bases). The CDR3 runs 14 residues. Trimming shortened V by 0 bases and J by 1 base, and 7 bases separated the two germline ends. Germline loops: CDR1 SGHNT, CDR2 YYREEE (reference sequence). The CDR3 nucleotides are TGTGCCAGCAGCTTGGCCGGGATCCAAGAGACCCAGTACTTC. Its translation: CASSLAGIQETQYF.

The rearrangement links TRBV3-1 (or the pseudogene TRBV3-2) to TRBJ1-3; TRBD1 might be the D (6 bases). V was pared by 7 bases and J by 7 bases, with 17 bases between. Germline V gene lookup returns CDR1 LGHDT and CDR2 YNNKEL (reference sequence). CDR3 length equals 14 residues. The CDR3 DNA follows: TGTGCCAGCACCACGGAGGACAGCGGTAACACCATATATTTT. Its translation: CASTTEDSGNTIYF.

The chain links TRBV20-1 to TRBJ2-4, with 8 bases fitting TRBD2. CDR1 is DFQATT and CDR2 is SNEGSKA in the germline V gene (reference sequence). The CDR3 covers 15 residues. With V trimmed by 3 bases and J by 2 bases, 6 bases remained unmatched. The DNA of the CDR3 is TGCAGTGCTAGTCGGGGGGGTCTAACCAAAAACATTCAGTACTTC. This gives the protein CSASRGGLTKNIQYF.

The genes are TRBV28 and TRBJ1-1; possibly TRBD1 for D (5 bases). Germline lookup yields CDR1 MDHEN and CDR2 SYDVKM. The CDR3 covers 14 residues. With 6 bases removed from V and 3 bases from J, the gap between germline ends came to 14 bases. The CDR3 protein is CASRSGGEHTEAFF. DNA for the CDR3: TGTGCCAGCAGGTCCGGAGGGGAGCACACTGAAGCTTTCTTT.

The CDR3 is CASSQRQGIGGELFF. The CDR3 DNA reads as TGTGCCAGCAGTCAACGACAGGGTATTGGCGGGGAGCTGTTTTTT. The chain employs TRBV28 and TRBJ2-2; 7 bases fit TRBD1. Germline CDR1 and CDR2: MDHEN and SYDVKM. J gave up 7 bases and V 5 bases, and 10 bases lay outside the gene matches. The CDR3 spans 15 residues.